The 18 T cell receptor beta chains below were found in one sample sequenced in a study of T cell responses to AZD1222 COVID-19 vaccine. Clones were sequenced by immunoSEQ multiplex PCR, and TCRdb holds only the in-frame ones, with some missing. The sample yields 75,000 to 95,000 clones, about 88% seen once. The sequenced sample was peripheral blood, obtained on day 0 of AZD1222 vaccination. These receptors all come from an adult in good health.

The chain recombines TRBV19 with TRBJ2-7; a weak D match, TRBD2 (6 bases). The germline V gene has CDR1 LNHDA and CDR2 SQIVND (reference sequence). The CDR3 has 15 residues. Between the trimmed V and J ends, which lost 4 bases and 8 bases, there was a span of 21 bases. The CDR3 protein is CASSTFVGGGRQQYF. The DNA of the CDR3 is TGTGCCAGTAGTACCTTTGTTGGGGGAGGTCGTCAGCAGTACTTC. Full variable domain (rest looked up from reference TRBV19 and TRBJ2-7): DGGITQSPKYLFRKEGQNVTLSCEQNLNHDAMYWYRQDPGQGLRLIYYSQIVNDFQKGDIAEGYSVSREKKESFPLTVTSAQKNPTAFYLCASSTFVGGGRQQYFGPGTRLTVT.

The chain links TRBV4-1 to TRBJ2-2; maybe TRBD1 (6 bases). The CDR3 loop spans 15 amino acids. V dropped 6 bases and J dropped 1 base, with 12 bases sitting between them. The V gene's germline CDR1 is MGHRA and CDR2 YSYEKL. The CDR3 here is CASSRNRVNTGELFF. DNA for the CDR3: TGCGCCAGCAGTAGGAACAGGGTGAACACCGGGGAGCTGTTTTTT.

The J gene is TRBJ1-3, the V gene TRBV6-6; D possibly corresponds to TRBD1 (6 bases). Deletions cut 10 bases from V and 2 bases from J, with 15 bases between. Germline CDR1 reads MNHNY; CDR2 reads SVGAGI (reference sequence). The CDR3 covers 14 residues. The CDR3 loop reads CATGRGGPGNTIYF. CDR3 sequence (DNA): TGTGCCACGGGACGGGGGGGGCCTGGAAACACCATATATTTT.

This clone has a single count. The V call is TRBV3-1 (or the pseudogene TRBV3-2), the J call TRBJ1-4; 8 nucleotides align to TRBD1. This CDR3 has 14 residues. Trimming cost V 2 bases and J 6 bases; bases outside gene matches: 2. Germline lookup yields CDR1 LGHDT and CDR2 YNNKEL (reference sequence). The CDR3 region has the DNA TGTGCCAGCAGCCAAACAGGGGGGTATGAAAAACTGTTTTTT. Protein: CASSQTGGYEKLFF.

The chain couples TRBV5-1 to TRBJ2-1, with 7 bases lining up with TRBD1. Germline CDR1 and CDR2: SGHRS and YFSETQ. The CDR3 covers 15 residues. V trimming: 0 bases; J trimming: 8 bases; junction bases outside the gene matches: 8. CDR3 nucleotides: TGCGCCAGCAGCTTGGAGGCGACAGGGTCCCATGAGCAGTTCTTC. Residues: CASSLEATGSHEQFF.

This clone was counted only a few times. J is TRBJ1-1 and V is TRBV30; D uncertain. The V gene lost 4 bases and the J gene lost 2 bases, with 11 bases spanning the gap. Germline V gene data show CDR1 as GTSNPN and CDR2 as SVGIG (reference sequence). CDR3 length: 13 amino acids. The CDR3 protein is CAWTIALNTEAFF. As DNA, the CDR3 is TGTGCCTGGACGATAGCACTTAACACTGAAGCTTTCTTT. The full variable domain, in which reference TRBV30 and TRBJ1-1 provide the parts outside the CDR3, is SQTIHQWPATLVQPVGSPLSLECTVEGTSNPNLYWYRQAAGRGLQLLFYSVGIGQISSEVPQNLSASRPQDRQFILSSKKLLLSDSGFYLCAWTIALNTEAFFGQGTRLTVV.

The V gene is TRBV3-1 (or the pseudogene TRBV3-2), the J gene TRBJ1-3, with D unclear. Per the germline V gene, CDR1 is LGHDT and CDR2 is YNNKEL (reference sequence). Deletions cut 4 bases from V and 0 bases from J, with 4 bases between. This CDR3 region has 13 residues. Here the CDR3 reads CASSPSSGNTIYF. The CDR3 coding sequence is TGTGCCAGCAGCCCGAGCTCTGGAAACACCATATATTTT.

The chain uses TRBV27 and TRBJ2-7; unclear D gene. The CDR3 runs to 15 residues. The V gene lost 2 bases and the J gene lost 0 bases, with 11 bases spanning the gap. Germline V gives CDR1 MNHEY, CDR2 SMNVEV (reference sequence). The DNA for the CDR3 is TGTGCCAGCAGTTTAGGTGCCAGAAGCTCCTACGAGCAGTACTTC. Encoded protein: CASSLGARSSYEQYF.

A single count supports this clone. V gene TRBV13 combines with J gene TRBJ2-7, with TRBD1 identical over 8 bases. Per germline, CDR1 PRHDT and CDR2 FYEKMQ (reference sequence). V was pared by 5 bases and J by 6 bases, with 9 bases of the junction left unmatched. The length of the CDR3 is 14 residues. The CDR3 bases are TGTGCCAGCAGCCCCTGGACAGGGATCTCCGAGCAGTACGTC. It codes for CASSPWTGISEQYV.

V and J are TRBV6-5 and TRBJ2-5, with TRBD1 as a possible D gene (6 bases). The CDR3 length is 13 residues. Germline-derived CDR1 and CDR2 are MNHEY and SVGAGI. Trimming cost V 6 bases and J 5 bases, with 13 bases left between them. CDR3 coding DNA: TGTGCCAGCAGACCCGGGGACAAGGAGACCCAGTACTTC. This encodes CASRPGDKETQYF.

This chain uses TRBV19 with TRBJ1-5, with D tentatively TRBD1 (5 bases). Trimming removed 5 bases at V and 1 base at J, with 12 bases between. Germline V gives CDR1 LNHDA, CDR2 SQIVND (reference sequence). The CDR3 totals 15 residues. CDR3 nucleotide sequence: TGTGCCAGTAGTCAAACTGGGGGGAGCAATCAGCCCCAGCATTTT. Its protein product is CASSQTGGSNQPQHF.

V and J are TRBV18 and TRBJ2-1; TRBD2 aligns across 14 bases. V shed 2 bases and J 0 bases; nucleotides not matched to a gene: 3. CDR1 and CDR2 (germline): KGHSH, LQKENI. CDR3 length equals 18 residues. The CDR3 nucleotides read TGTGCCAGCTCACCAGCCGGGACTAGCGGGAGCTCCTACAATGAGCAGTTCTTC. Its protein is CASSPAGTSGSSYNEQFF.

In this sample, this clone turned up once. The V call is TRBV10-1, the J call TRBJ2-1; 9 bases fit TRBD1. V was clipped by 5 bases and J by 5 bases; unmatched bases: 7. Germline-derived CDR1 and CDR2 are WNHNN and SYGVQD (reference sequence). This CDR3 comprises 15 residues. The CDR3 bases are TGCGCCAGCAGTCCCCACGGGACAGGGAACAATGAGCAGTTCTTC. Translation gives CASSPHGTGNNEQFF.

The gene calls are TRBV7-2 and TRBJ1-3; D gene uncertain. CDR3 length: 13 amino acids. Trimming cost V 4 bases and J 2 bases, with 6 bases left between them. From germline, CDR1 is SGHTA and CDR2 FQGNSA. CDR3 loop: CASSSRTGNTIYF. CDR3 nucleotide sequence: TGTGCCAGCAGCTCCCGCACTGGAAACACCATATATTTT.

The CDR3 DNA follows: TGCGCCAGCAGCTTGTGGTCCGGCGGGAGCTCCTACAATGAGCAGTTCTTC. Its translation is CASSLWSGGSSYNEQFF. The rearrangement joins TRBV5-1 to TRBJ2-1; 7 bases align to TRBD2. V dropped 1 base and J dropped 0; count of bases not matched to a gene: 7. Per germline, CDR1 SGHRS and CDR2 YFSETQ. The CDR3 is made up of 17 amino acids.

The count of this clone is one. In DNA form, the CDR3 reads TGTGCCAGTAGTAAGGTCGGCAGCTCCTACGAGCAGTACTTC. Amino acid sequence: CASSKVGSSYEQYF. The chain combines TRBV19 with TRBJ2-7; no clear D. This CDR3 spans 14 amino acids. The germline V and J ends were trimmed by 4 bases and 0 bases, with 10 bases remaining between them. The germline CDR1 and CDR2 sequences are LNHDA and SQIVND (reference sequence).

V gene TRBV28 combines with J gene TRBJ1-1; 9 bases match TRBD1. The CDR3 covers 14 residues. Germline values: CDR1 MDHEN, CDR2 SYDVKM. V lost 6 bases and J lost 8; bases outside the gene matches: 10. DNA of the CDR3: TGTGCCAGCAGACCGGGACAGGGAAGATCCGAAGCTTTCTTT. Amino acid sequence: CASRPGQGRSEAFF.

J is TRBJ2-7 and V is TRBV4-1, with 7 bases lining up with TRBD1. The V gene end was trimmed by 1 base and the J gene end by 6 bases; junction bases not matched to a gene: 6. Germline CDR1 is MGHRA and CDR2 is YSYEKL. The CDR3 runs 14 residues. The CDR3 coding sequence is TGCGCCAGCAGCCAAGGGCAGGGGGTAGCCGAGCAGTACTTC. Translation gives CASSQGQGVAEQYF.